This TCR beta chain is drawn from a study of CD8+CD57+ T cells in acquired aplastic anemia (dated 2018 in TCRdb). Context from the whole study: A mean of approximately 3 ug of DNA, ranging from about 0.17 to 30 ug, was extracted from sorted CD4+ and CD8+ cells. CD8+CD57+ expansion was defined as a frequency above the mean frequency observed in healthy subjects. The research as a whole found: Around 27 CD8+ CDR3 sequences were found to be shared between patients and controls, but these sequences appeared to be highly expressed in patients and within the immunodominant clones of the patients. CD8+ Simpson's diversity did not differ significantly between patients and healthy controls (P=0.060).

Genomic DNA served as template for TCR beta VDJ combination and CDR3 sequence profiling. An Illumina HiSeq 2000 was used for TCR repertoire sequencing. In the original analysis: TRBV/TRBJ rearrangement plots, CDR3 size and DJ length profiles, and Simpson's diversity index were used to assess repertoires. The immunodominant clone was defined as the most abundant DNA sequence in deep sequencing data. CDR3 amino acid sequences were screened for sharing across subjects and compared with published repertoires and the VDJdb database. TCRdb trimmed the raw reads at Q25, called clones with MiXCR and kept productive beta chains. Rows are combined by CDR3 protein, so each entry shows the most common genes and DNA. Clone size and V and J calls follow TCRdb, not the original study. For this sample there are 150,000 to 200,000 distinct CDR3 sequences; around half appear just once. The top ten clonotypes cover about 1% of the sample.

The CDR3 runs 14 amino acids, cysteine and phenylalanine included. Only CDR3 DNA remains: 42 bases, in frame from the first base. V sheds 3 bases and J sheds 1 base, leaving 9 bases between their ends. Notes on this clonotype: The clone's antigen remains unknown. Base qualities are not at hand, and no much larger clone is one base apart.

Flow cytometry had shown CD8+CD57+ cell expansion in the patients selected for sequencing. Every patient had severe acquired aplastic anemia, diagnosed using the International Study of Aplastic Anemia and Agranulocytosis and Camitta criteria. At the time blood was sampled, none of the patients had received any therapy. TCR repertoires of sorted CD4+ and CD8+ blood T cells from severe aplastic anemia patients and healthy subjects were deep-sequenced in the study. Patients were enrolled in the USA under clinicaltrials.gov protocols 00001620, 01623167, 00001397, 00071045, 00081523 and 00961064. Ficoll-Paque density gradient centrifugation was used to isolate peripheral blood mononuclear cells. Before DNA was extracted, CD4+ and CD8+ T cells were sorted using either FACS or magnetic beads.

Material for sequencing was sorted CD4+, CD8+, or CD8+CD57+ T cells (not recorded which) from PBMCs. The rearranged chain carries TRBV12-3 or TRBV12-4 and TRBJ1-2; the D gene identity is not certain. This TCR came from a human donor with aplastic anemia. The CDR3 loop reads CASSFMGFNYGYTF. The DNA sequence is TGTGCCAGCAGTTTTATGGGGTTTAACTATGGCTACACCTTC.